This TCR beta chain is drawn from a study of human T cells and chemical hapten exposure. Study at large: Diphenylcyclopropenone was applied weekly to patients' scalps across the roughly 23-week study.

The time point here: patch test 3, about 24 weeks after DPC sensitization. The treatment here: therapeutic diphenylcyclopropenone sensitization with weekly scalp DPC. Samples of blood were obtained prior to the application of each patch test. This CDR3 has 15 residues. The germline V and J ends were trimmed by 3 bases and 4 bases, with 15 bases remaining between them. CDR1 and CDR2 (germline): SGDLS, YYNGEE. A single record per CDR3 protein comes from TCRdb applying MiXCR to the RACE reads. The data contain about 190,000 distinct CDR3 sequences, more than 20% of them singletons. This clonotype was sampled from a woman between 35 and 50 years old with alopecia areata. Some clones in this sample may be carry-over from other donors' samples. The sample in question was whole blood, obtained in connection with sensitization to the hapten diphenylcyclopropenone (DPC). This rearrangement joins TRBV9 to TRBJ2-3; D gene unclear. CDR3 DNA sequence: TGTGCCAGCAGCGCCCCCGTCGGCCAGTCAGATACGCAGTATTTT. As protein: CASSAPVGQSDTQYF.